These T cell receptor beta chains were read from a single sample in a study of cytomegalovirus exposure and HLA in healthy donors. The repertoire was sequenced with immunoSEQ multiplex PCR; TCRdb's copy has only in-frame clones and lacks some. The sample yields 200,000 to 250,000 clones, more than 75% seen once. Sequenced: PBMCs. The receptor set was obtained from a woman in her 40s in good health and CMV-seronegative. The CDR3 runs from the conserved cysteine through the conserved F or W. D genes are given only for firm matches. Some rows mark clone size as missing; the rest say once, few, many or name a class of expanded clone.

clone size,V gene,J gene,D gene,CDR3 DNA,CDR3 protein
-,TRBV27,TRBJ2-7,-,TGTGCCAGCAAGCCAGGACAGGGACTATACTACGAGCAGTACTTC,CASKPGQGLYYEQYF
-,TRBV7-2,TRBJ2-3,-,TGTGCCAGCAGCTTAGAGGCTAGCCCATATACGCAGTATTTT,CASSLEASPYTQYF
-,TRBV27,TRBJ1-5,-,TGTGCCAGCAGCTCAACCCTGGCCGGGAAAAATCAGCCCCAGCATTTT,CASSSTLAGKNQPQHF
-,TRBV28,TRBJ2-3,TRBD2,TGTGCCAGCAGTCCGGCGGGAGGTGATACGCAGTATTTT,CASSPAGGDTQYF
few,TRBV10-3,TRBJ2-5,-,TGTGCCATCAGTGAGGGGGCGGTTAGAGCCCGAGAGACCCAGTACTTC,CAISEGAVRARETQYF
-,TRBV4-1,TRBJ1-1,TRBD1,TGCGCCAGCAGCCAAGACCGGACAGGGGGCTGGTTAACTTTCTTT,CASSQDRTGGWLTFF
-,TRBV5-6,TRBJ1-1,TRBD1,TGTGCCAGCAGATTGACAGGGCACCCTGAAGCTTTCTTT,CASRLTGHPEAFF
-,TRBV29-1,TRBJ2-3,TRBD2,TGCAGCGTTGAAGAGACCGTCCGGCTAGCGGGAACAGATACGCAGTATTTT,CSVEETVRLAGTDTQYF
-,TRBV6-5,TRBJ1-1,TRBD1,TGTGCCAGCAGCCCGGGACAGGGGGCTGAAGCTTTCTTT,CASSPGQGAEAFF
once,TRBV27,TRBJ2-7,-,TGTGCCAGCAGTTCCGGTTCCACTTCCTACGAGCAGTACTTC,CASSSGSTSYEQYF
-,TRBV5-1,TRBJ2-2,TRBD1,TGCGCCAGCAGCATTTCCCCGGGACAGGGTTTGATGTTTTTT,CASSISPGQGLMFF
-,TRBV27,TRBJ2-1,TRBD2,TGTGCCAGCAGTAGTGGACTAGCGGGAGTGTCTGAGCAGTTCTTC,CASSSGLAGVSEQFF
-,TRBV27,TRBJ2-3,-,TGTGCCAGCAGTTTAAAGCCGCTCCTCTTCACAGATACGCAGTATTTT,CASSLKPLLFTDTQYF
-,TRBV15,TRBJ1-6,TRBD1,TGTGCCACCAGCAGAGGAGGGCTGGGACAGATTAATTCACCCCTCCACTTT,CATSRGGLGQINSPLHF
-,TRBV4-2,TRBJ2-3,-,TGTGCCAGCAGCCAAGTAGGAACTAGCAAAGATACGCAGTATTTT,CASSQVGTSKDTQYF
-,TRBV5-1,TRBJ2-7,-,TGCGCCAGCAGCTTGCGGGGACTCATTTCCTACGAGCAGTACTTC,CASSLRGLISYEQYF
-,TRBV25-1,TRBJ2-7,TRBD2,TGTGCCAGCGGAACAGCGGGAGTTAGGTACGAGCAGTACTTC,CASGTAGVRYEQYF
-,TRBV28,TRBJ1-3,-,TGTGCCAGCAGTTCCCCCATCCCTGGAAACACCATATATTTT,CASSSPIPGNTIYF